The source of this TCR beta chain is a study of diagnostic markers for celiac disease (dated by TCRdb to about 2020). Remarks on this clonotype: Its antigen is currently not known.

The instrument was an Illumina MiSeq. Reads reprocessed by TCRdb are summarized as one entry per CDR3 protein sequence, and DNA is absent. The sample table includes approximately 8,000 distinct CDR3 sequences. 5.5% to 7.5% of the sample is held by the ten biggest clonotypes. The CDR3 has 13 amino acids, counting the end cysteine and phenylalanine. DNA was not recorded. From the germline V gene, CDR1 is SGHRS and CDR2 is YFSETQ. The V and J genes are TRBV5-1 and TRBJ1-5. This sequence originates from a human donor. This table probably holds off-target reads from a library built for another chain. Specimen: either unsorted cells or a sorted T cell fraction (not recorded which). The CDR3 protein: CASSLEPNQPQHF.